The 16 T cell receptor beta chains in this list originate from one sample, sequenced in a study of patients and donors after allogeneic stem cell transplantation. Using its own MiXCR run on the RT-PCR reads, TCRdb lists one record per CDR3 protein. The sample yields hundreds of thousands of distinct CDR3 sequences, around an eighth seen once. The sample consisted of blood, either unsorted or a sorted T cell fraction (not recorded which). The receptors come from a human donor who was either an allogeneic HSCT recipient or a stem cell or donor lymphocyte infusion donor (not recorded which). It is not recorded whose cells these are; they may come from a transplant donor.

In the case of this clonotype: A clone one base away is much larger, so this may be a read error. The rearrangement uses TRBV24-1 and TRBJ1-1; a weak D match, TRBD1 (5 bases). Between the trimmed V and J ends, which lost 2 bases and 1 base, there was a span of 10 bases. This CDR3 comprises 15 residues. Looked up from germline, CDR1 is KGHDR and CDR2 is SFDVKD. Here the CDR3 DNA reads TGTGCCACCAGTGATTCCAGGGCAGAGAACACTGAAGCTTTCTTT. Its translation is CATSDSRAENTEAFF.

The chain joins TRBV7-8 to TRBJ2-1, with TRBD2 matching 12 bases. Trimming at V came to 5 bases and at J to 8 bases, leaving 13 bases not matched to a gene. Germline V gene data show CDR1 as SGHVS and CDR2 as FQNEAQ. This CDR3 is built from 17 residues. The CDR3 sequence is CASSTRTSGKIQDEQFF. CDR3 sequence (DNA): TGTGCCAGCAGCACTCGGACTAGCGGGAAGATCCAGGATGAGCAGTTCTTC.

This clonotype was detected only a few times. As DNA, the CDR3 is TGTGCTAGTGGTTTGGGGACTAGCGGGAGCGAGCAGTTCTTC. Its protein product is CASGLGTSGSEQFF. The chain joins TRBV12-5 to TRBJ2-1; 13 bases match TRBD2. V was pared by 1 base and J by 10 bases, with 1 base of the junction left unmatched. The germline V gene has CDR1 LGHNT and CDR2 FRNRAP. The CDR3 runs 14 residues.

The table lists this clonotype with many counts. The J gene is TRBJ2-1, the V gene TRBV27, with 9 bases aligning to TRBD2. After removal of 5 bases from V and 4 bases from J, the junction contained 3 bases not matched to a gene. The CDR3 is 14 residues long. From germline, CDR1 is MNHEY and CDR2 SMNVEV (reference sequence). The CDR3 protein is CASSGGLAYNEQFF. CDR3 nucleotide sequence: TGTGCCAGCAGTGGGGGACTAGCTTACAATGAGCAGTTCTTC.

The table lists this clonotype with a few counts. The J gene is TRBJ1-2, the V gene TRBV6-1; no definite D call. The CDR3 loop spans 14 amino acids. The germline V gene has CDR1 MNHNS and CDR2 SASEGT. V lost 4 bases, J lost 6 bases, and 15 bases lay in between. Here the CDR3 reads CASSALQFGDGYTF. The CDR3 DNA sequence: TGTGCCAGCAGTGCTTTACAGTTCGGGGATGGCTACACCTTC.

This clonotype was counted a few times. The chain carries TRBV6-1 and TRBJ2-1; D is perhaps TRBD1 (7 bases). This CDR3 has 16 amino acids. Germline values: CDR1 MNHNS, CDR2 SASEGT. Trimming shortened V by 2 bases and J by 3 bases, and 14 bases separated the two germline ends. The CDR3 DNA is TGTGCCAGCAGTGAACGACAGGGAGGACTCTACAATGAGCAGTTCTTC. Translated: CASSERQGGLYNEQFF.

The rearrangement joins TRBV13 to TRBJ1-5; D ambiguous. CDR1 is PRHDT, CDR2 FYEKMQ, per germline (reference sequence). Trimming stripped 5 bases from V and 2 bases from J, with 7 bases between. The CDR3 has 13 amino acids. This CDR3 is CASSPARNQPQHF. As DNA, the CDR3 is TGTGCCAGCAGCCCGGCCCGCAATCAGCCCCAGCATTTT.

The chain recombines TRBV5-1 with TRBJ2-2; D may be TRBD1 (7 bases). This CDR3 has 16 residues. Germline assignment: CDR1 SGHRS and CDR2 YFSETQ. The V end lost 9 bases, the J end lost 5 bases, and 23 bases lay between the germline ends. The CDR3 spells CATATGTLSQTGELFF. CDR3 sequence (DNA): TGCGCCACCGCGACAGGGACTCTTAGCCAGACCGGGGAGCTGTTTTTT.

The chain joins TRBV20-1 to TRBJ2-7, with D tentatively TRBD1 (6 bases). In germline, CDR1 is DFQATT, CDR2 SNEGSKA (reference sequence). The CDR3 has 13 amino acids. Trimming took 6 bases from V and 4 from J, leaving 16 bases between them. The CDR3 is CSAPPRGSYEQYF. CDR3 nucleotide sequence: TGCAGTGCCCCGCCCAGGGGCAGTTACGAGCAGTACTTC.

The chain couples TRBV12-3 or TRBV12-4 to TRBJ2-2; 7 nucleotides line up with TRBD1. This CDR3 spans 15 amino acids. The V and J ends lost 5 bases and 4 bases, in that order; junction bases with no gene match: 7. CDR3 protein: CASSRRQGGTGELFF. In DNA form, the CDR3 reads TGTGCCAGCAGTCGCCGACAGGGTGGCACCGGGGAGCTGTTTTTT.

In its sample, this clonotype was seen a few times. This sequence joins TRBV18 and TRBJ2-5; no firm D call. The CDR3 loop spans 12 amino acids. Trimming removed 3 bases at V and 5 bases at J, with 7 bases between. From germline, CDR1 is KGHSH and CDR2 LQKENI. DNA for the CDR3: TGTGCCAGCTCACCGGAAGGGGAGACCCAGTACTTC. Translation gives CASSPEGETQYF.

The chain joins TRBV5-5 to TRBJ2-7; no clear D gene. The ends were cut back, 0 bases at V and 2 bases at J, with 12 bases in the middle. CDR1 and CDR2 from the germline V gene are SGHKS and YYEKEE (reference sequence). The CDR3 totals 15 residues. The CDR3 DNA sequence: TGTGCCAGCAGCTTGGTTCCAGGCTTAACCTACGAGCAGTACTTC. Translated, it gives CASSLVPGLTYEQYF.

In this sample, this clonotype turned up a few times. The V and J genes are TRBV5-6 and TRBJ1-1; a weak D match, TRBD1 (5 bases). The germline gives CDR1 SGHDT, CDR2 YYEEEE. The length of the CDR3 is 16 residues. V was trimmed by 4 bases and J by 3 bases, leaving 19 bases between them. The DNA of the CDR3 is TGTGCCAGCAGCCCCGAACCGGGACCCTGGGACACTGAAGCTTTCTTT. Amino acids: CASSPEPGPWDTEAFF.

V and J are TRBV6-2 or TRBV6-3 and TRBJ2-2, with 7 bases identical to TRBD1. The V gene end was trimmed by 5 bases and the J gene end by 0 bases; junction bases not matched to a gene: 12. CDR1 and CDR2 from the germline V gene are MNHEY and SVGEGT. The CDR3 length is 18 residues. The CDR3 is CASSPPRDRLSNTGELFF. The CDR3 coding sequence is TGTGCCAGCAGTCCCCCTCGGGACAGATTATCGAACACCGGGGAGCTGTTTTTT.

The chain is built from TRBV6-5 and TRBJ2-7, with D maybe TRBD1 (6 bases). Between the trimmed V and J ends, which lost 1 base and 6 bases, there was a span of 13 bases. Germline-derived CDR1 and CDR2 are MNHEY and SVGAGI. This CDR3 region has 14 residues. The CDR3 spells CASSYLGGRGEQYF. As DNA, the CDR3 is TGTGCCAGCAGTTACTTAGGCGGCAGGGGCGAGCAGTACTTC.

V gene TRBV20-1 combines with J gene TRBJ1-5; D uncertain. Trimming removed 0 bases from V and 5 bases from J, with 14 bases in between. Germline V gene lookup returns CDR1 DFQATT and CDR2 SNEGSKA (reference sequence). This CDR3 contains 15 residues. The CDR3 nucleotides are TGCAGTGCTAGAGATATCCGACACGGGGATCAGCCCCAGCATTTT. Protein sequence: CSARDIRHGDQPQHF.